These T cell receptor beta chains were read from a single sample in a study of blood T cell repertoires in COVID-19. Method: immunoSEQ multiplex PCR; TCRdb's copy keeps in-frame clones and lacks some. The table has approximately 150,000 clones, 80% to 90% seen once. The sequenced sample consisted of peripheral blood. These receptors were obtained from a man younger than 30 with COVID-19, enrolled during active disease. The CDR3 runs from the conserved cysteine through the conserved F or W. The D gene is left open where the match is weak. Clone size is not always given. Where it is, it says once, few, many or a class for expanded clones.

v_gene	d_gene	abundance	j_gene	CDR3nt	CDR3aa
TRBV6-4	-	once	TRBJ1-2	TGTGCCAGCAGTGACTGGGCAGACTATGGCTACACCTTC	CASSDWADYGYTF
TRBV9	-	-	TRBJ2-7	TGTGCCAGCAGCGTAGGCGGGCCTTCCTACGAGCAGTACTTC	CASSVGGPSYEQYF
TRBV11-2	-	-	TRBJ1-3	TGTGCCAGCAGCCGTAAGGTGTGGGGCAACACCATATATTTT	CASSRKVWGNTIYF
TRBV5-1	-	-	TRBJ2-3	TGCGCCAGCAGCTCCGTACAGGCAGATACGCAGTATTTT	CASSSVQADTQYF
TRBV12-3/TRBV12-4	-	-	TRBJ2-7	TGTGCCAGCAGTTGGTCGGGCGAGCAGTACTTC	CASSWSGEQYF
TRBV4-3	-	-	TRBJ1-6	TGCGCCAGCAGCCAAGAAAACGGAGGTTCACCCCTCCACTTT	CASSQENGGSPLHF
TRBV4-3	-	-	TRBJ1-1	TGCGCCAGCAGCCAAGATCCGCCGGGTAAGAACACTGAAGCTTTCTTT	CASSQDPPGKNTEAFF
TRBV2	-	-	TRBJ2-7	TGTGCCAGCAGTGACGACAGGTACGAGCAGTACTTC	CASSDDRYEQYF
TRBV27	TRBD2	-	TRBJ2-1	TGTGCCAGCAGCCAGTATAGCGGGAGGTTTAGTGAGCAGTTCTTC	CASSQYSGRFSEQFF
TRBV28	-	-	TRBJ2-1	TGTGCCAGCAGTTCCAGGGTTAGGGCCAATGAGCAGTTCTTC	CASSSRVRANEQFF
TRBV20-1	TRBD1	-	TRBJ1-1	TGCAGTGCGAGGACAGGGGCGGAGGCTTTCTTT	CSARTGAEAFF
TRBV5-1	-	-	TRBJ1-5	TGCGCCAGCAGCATGACAGTGGGGAGCAATCAGCCCCAGCATTTT	CASSMTVGSNQPQHF
TRBV5-8	-	-	TRBJ1-1	TGTGCCAGCAGCTTGGATCAAGAGGGCCTTGAAGCTTTCTTT	CASSLDQEGLEAFF
TRBV14	TRBD2	-	TRBJ2-2	TGTGCCAGCAGCCAAGTGCGGGGGGAAGTCGGGGAGCTGTTTTTT	CASSQVRGEVGELFF
TRBV7-8	TRBD1	-	TRBJ1-2	TGTGCCAGCAGCTTAGCGCCCTGGGACAGGGGGCCTGGCTACACCTTC	CASSLAPWDRGPGYTF
TRBV3-1/TRBV3-2	-	-	TRBJ1-1	TGTGCCAGCAGCCTAACGAGCGGCGGGGGAGTGATAACTGAAGCTTTCTTT	CASSLTSGGGVITEAFF
TRBV15	TRBD1	-	TRBJ2-7	TGTGCCACCAGCGACCGGACAGGGGGCCGAAGGGAGCAGTACTTC	CATSDRTGGRREQYF
TRBV28	TRBD2	-	TRBJ2-1	TGTGCCAGCAGGACCCCAAGCGGGAGGCCCCTATACAATGAGCAGTTCTTC	CASRTPSGRPLYNEQFF
TRBV25-1	-	once	TRBJ1-6	TGTGCCAGCAGTGCCGACTGGAATTCACCCCTCCACTTT	CASSADWNSPLHF
TRBV15	-	few	TRBJ1-2	TGTGCCACCAGCAGACGGGATAACTATGGCTACACCTTC	CATSRRDNYGYTF
TRBV7-3	-	-	TRBJ2-7	TGTGCCAGCAGCTTAATAGCGGCCAGCTCCTACGAGCAGTACTTC	CASSLIAASSYEQYF
TRBV21-1	-	-	TRBJ1-2	TGTGCCAGCAGCACGGACAGGGACAGGGATAAGGGCTACACCTTC	CASSTDRDRDKGYTF
TRBV5-6	TRBD2	-	TRBJ2-1	TGTGCCAGCAGCTTACTAGCGGGAGGGATTTACAATGAGCAGTTCTTC	CASSLLAGGIYNEQFF
TRBV18	TRBD2	-	TRBJ2-2	TGTGCCAGCTCACCAAGAGTTATTAGCGGGATGGCCGGGGAGCTGTTTTTT	CASSPRVISGMAGELFF
TRBV7-8	-	medium-sized	TRBJ1-1	TGTGCCAGCAGCTTAGCCGTAGGGTCGGGATCGGAAGCTTTCTTT	CASSLAVGSGSEAFF
TRBV6-6	-	-	TRBJ2-1	TGTGCCAGCAGTTACGCCACTAGCTGGGGGTACAATGAGCAGTTCTTC	CASSYATSWGYNEQFF
TRBV30	-	-	TRBJ1-5	TGTGCCTTCAAAAACCAGGGAAACCGAGGGCCCCAGCATTTT	CAFKNQGNRGPQHF
TRBV7-2	TRBD2	-	TRBJ2-1	TGTGCCAGCAGCTTAGTTAGCGGGAGTAGCAATGAGCAGTTCTTC	CASSLVSGSSNEQFF
TRBV3-1/TRBV3-2	TRBD2	-	TRBJ2-3	TGTGCCAGCAGCCGACGACTAGCGGGAGGGTTACCGCAGTATTTT	CASSRRLAGGLPQYF
TRBV9	-	-	TRBJ1-2	TGTGCCAGCCAGAACCAGAACTATGGCTACACCTTC	CASQNQNYGYTF
TRBV28	TRBD1	-	TRBJ2-1	TGTGCCAGCAGTGAAAGGGGACAGTTCGATCGGAATCTCCCCCGTCGGGGTGAGCAGTTCTTC	CASSERGQFDRNLPRRGEQFF
TRBV3-1/TRBV3-2	TRBD2	-	TRBJ2-7	TGTGCCAGCAGCCACGGGGGGAGCTTGTGGGACGAGCAGTACTTC	CASSHGGSLWDEQYF
TRBV19	-	-	TRBJ2-1	TGTGCCAGTAGTATAGATCTCAGGTATGAGCAGTTCTTC	CASSIDLRYEQFF
TRBV7-8	-	-	TRBJ2-7	TGTGCCAGCAGCTTAGAAGAGAACTCCTACGAGCAGTACTTC	CASSLEENSYEQYF
TRBV28	-	-	TRBJ1-2	TGTGCCAGCAGGGCCCCCTACTATGGCTACACCTTC	CASRAPYYGYTF
TRBV25-1	-	-	TRBJ2-1	TGTGCCAGCAGTGTCGGTTACAATGAGCAGTTCTTC	CASSVGYNEQFF
TRBV28	TRBD2	-	TRBJ2-1	TGTGCCAGCAGTTTAAAGGGGGCTAGCGGGAGGCTTTTTTTGAGCTCCTACAATGAGCAGTTCTTC	CASSLKGASGRLFLSSYNEQFF
TRBV14	-	once	TRBJ2-2	TGTGCCAGCAGCCGATCCCGGGGGACCGGGGAGCTGTTTTTT	CASSRSRGTGELFF
TRBV28	-	-	TRBJ2-5	TGTGCCAGCAGTGGCGGGACTTTGGGGGAGACCCAGTACTTC	CASSGGTLGETQYF
TRBV12-3/TRBV12-4	-	-	TRBJ1-1	TGTGCCAGCAGTTTAAGGGGGAACACTGAAGCTTTCTTT	CASSLRGNTEAFF
TRBV7-3	-	-	TRBJ2-1	TGTGCCAGCAGTCAAAAACTGGACAGACGCTCCTACAATGAGCAGTTCTTC	CASSQKLDRRSYNEQFF
TRBV7-6	TRBD2	few	TRBJ2-2	TGTGCCAGCAGCTTAGCGCTAAGGGGACTAGGATCCACCGGGGAGCTGTTTTTT	CASSLALRGLGSTGELFF